These 31 T cell receptor beta chains share one sample of origin, sequenced in a study of chemoradiotherapy in HPV16-positive cancers. TCRdb keeps only in-frame clones here, not all; method: immunoSEQ multiplex PCR. The table includes around 30,000 clones, about 89% detected once. Material: blood, obtained from a patient who underwent chemoradiotherapy. The receptors derive from a human donor with HPV-associated anogenital cancer.

The rearrangement joins TRBV4-3 to TRBJ1-1, with 9 nucleotides matching TRBD1. This CDR3 is 20 amino acids long. Germline CDR1 LGHNA, CDR2 YSLEER. V dropped 1 base and J dropped 1; count of bases not matched to a gene: 16. The CDR3 sequence: CASSQVPGQGYFAANTEAFF. CDR3 bases: TGCGCCAGCAGCCAAGTGCCGGGACAGGGATATTTTGCCGCGAACACTGAAGCTTTCTTT.

This clone appeared a single time. The CDR3 reads CASSGTGFGGYGYTF. In DNA, the CDR3 is TGTGCCAGTAGTGGAACAGGGTTTGGTGGGTATGGCTACACCTTC. The chain has TRBV19 and TRBJ1-2; D is possibly TRBD1 (6 bases). Germline V gene sequence: CDR1 LNHDA, CDR2 SQIVND (reference sequence). The CDR3 runs to 15 residues. The ends were cut back, 5 bases at V and 5 bases at J, with 18 bases in the middle.

This clone came up a few times. This chain joins TRBV2 and TRBJ1-5; D gene uncertain. The germline V and J ends were trimmed by 7 bases and 0 bases, with 10 bases remaining between them. From germline, CDR1 is SNHLY and CDR2 FYNNEI. The CDR3 runs 14 residues. The CDR3 DNA is TGTGCCAGCAAGATCCAAAATAGCAATCAGCCCCAGCATTTT. This sequence encodes CASKIQNSNQPQHF.

This clone showed up just once. The chain is built from TRBV7-6 and TRBJ1-1; D possibly corresponds to TRBD1 (6 bases). Deletions cut 5 bases from V and 1 base from J, with 17 bases between. The germline gives CDR1 SGHVS, CDR2 FNYEAQ. The CDR3 is made up of 16 amino acids. CDR3 DNA: TGTGCCAGCAGCCCAGGGGCGGTCAAAAGGAACACTGAAGCTTTCTTT. Its translation is CASSPGAVKRNTEAFF.

V and J are TRBV2 and TRBJ2-3; weak D call: TRBD2 (6 bases). Germline CDR1 and CDR2: SNHLY and FYNNEI. The CDR3 has 14 residues. V lost 6 bases and J lost 5, with 15 bases in between. The CDR3 spells CASRRDSRGDTQYF. The DNA for the CDR3 is TGTGCCAGCAGAAGGGACTCCCGGGGAGATACGCAGTATTTT. The complete variable domain, with remaining parts taken from reference TRBV2 and TRBJ2-3, reads EPEVTQTPSHQVTQMGQEVILRCVPISNHLYFYWYRQILGQKVEFLVSFYNNEISEKSEIFDDQFSVERPDGSNFTLKIRSTKLEDSAMYFCASRRDSRGDTQYFGPGTRLTVL.

This clone was seen once. V gene TRBV7-9 combines with J gene TRBJ1-1; the match to TRBD1 covers 9 bases. The CDR3 loop spans 15 amino acids. Germline loops: CDR1 SEHNR, CDR2 FQNEAQ (reference sequence). After removal of 5 bases from V and 1 base from J, the junction contained 5 bases not matched to a gene. CDR3 nucleotides: TGTGCCAGCAGCAGAACAGGGGGCCAGAACACTGAAGCTTTCTTT. Its translation is CASSRTGGQNTEAFF.

Only one count was recorded for this clone. This sequence joins TRBV10-1 and TRBJ1-5; TRBD1 might be the D (5 bases). The CDR3 is 15 residues long. CDR1 and CDR2 from the germline V gene are WNHNN and SYGVQD (reference sequence). Trimming removed 0 bases from V and 15 bases from J, with 21 bases in between. CDR3 coding DNA: TGCGCCAGCAGTGAGTCATGGGGCCACGGGGTCAATGGGCATTTT. Translated: CASSESWGHGVNGHF.

This chain uses TRBV2 with TRBJ2-2; the D is unclear. With 6 bases removed from V and 2 bases from J, the gap between germline ends came to 7 bases. The CDR3 runs to 13 residues. CDR1 SNHLY and CDR2 FYNNEI come from the germline V gene. DNA for the CDR3: TGTGCCAGCAGAAAAGGAAACACCGGGGAGCTGTTTTTT. Translating gives CASRKGNTGELFF.

The DNA for the CDR3 is TGTGCCAGCTCACCAATTGGGTTACGGGCGAACACCGGGGAGCTGTTTTTT. This sequence encodes CASSPIGLRANTGELFF. The chain carries TRBV18 and TRBJ2-2, with D unclear. This CDR3 spans 17 amino acids. CDR1 KGHSH and CDR2 LQKENI come from the germline V gene. V was shortened by 2 bases and J by 0 bases, with 13 bases between the two germline ends.

The V and J genes are TRBV4-2 and TRBJ1-5; D might be TRBD1 (5 bases). V dropped 4 bases and J dropped 3 bases, with 16 bases sitting between them. The CDR3 is 16 residues long. Germline V gene data show CDR1 as LGHNA and CDR2 as YNFKEQ. CDR3 in amino acids: CASSRENRDPNQPQHF. The CDR3 DNA is TGTGCCAGCAGCCGGGAGAACCGGGACCCCAATCAGCCCCAGCATTTT.

In its sample, this clone was seen once. J is TRBJ1-4 and V is TRBV7-6; D is undetermined. Germline V CDR1 and CDR2: SGHVS, FNYEAQ. This CDR3 is built from 15 residues. Trimming took off 1 base at V and 8 bases at J, with 14 bases between the two ends. The CDR3 is CASSLGLGSREKLFF. As DNA, the CDR3 is TGTGCCAGCAGCTTAGGTCTCGGATCCCGGGAAAAACTGTTTTTT.

V usage is TRBV30 and J usage is TRBJ1-1; D gene unclear. Trimming shortened V by 2 bases and J by 0 bases, and 7 bases separated the two germline ends. The CDR3 contains 13 residues. Per the germline V gene, CDR1 is GTSNPN and CDR2 is SVGIG (reference sequence). CDR3 amino acids: CAWSRTVNTEAFF. CDR3 nucleotides: TGTGCCTGGAGTAGGACGGTGAACACTGAAGCTTTCTTT.

This chain uses TRBV29-1 with TRBJ2-1, with unresolved D. This CDR3 contains 15 residues. V was shortened by 0 bases and J by 8 bases, with 17 bases between the two germline ends. Germline V gene lookup returns CDR1 SQVTM and CDR2 ANQGSEA. The CDR3 bases are TGCAGCGTTGAAGACCCCGGACGGCCCGTGGATGAGCAGTTCTTC. It codes for CSVEDPGRPVDEQFF.

J is TRBJ2-6 and V is TRBV7-6; D might be TRBD2 (5 bases). The V and J ends lost 5 bases and 1 base respectively, with 18 bases between them. The CDR3 has 18 residues. Germline assignment: CDR1 SGHVS and CDR2 FNYEAQ. This CDR3 reads CASSERGIVLSGANVLTF. CDR3 bases: TGTGCCAGCAGCGAAAGAGGGATAGTTTTGTCTGGGGCCAACGTCCTGACTTTC.

The J gene is TRBJ2-5, the V gene TRBV6-5, with D possibly called TRBD1 or TRBD2 (5 bases each). Germline V gene data show CDR1 as MNHEY and CDR2 as SVGAGI. CDR3 length equals 15 residues. The V end lost 7 bases, the J end lost 1 base, and 16 bases lay between the germline ends. CDR3 sequence reads: CASKYAWGSQETQYF. The CDR3, as DNA: TGTGCCAGCAAGTACGCTTGGGGGAGCCAAGAGACCCAGTACTTC.

This chain connects TRBV14 to TRBJ2-7; D possibly corresponds to TRBD1 (6 bases). V was shortened by 4 bases and J by 5 bases, with 18 bases between the two germline ends. Germline CDR1 and CDR2: SGHDN and FVKESK. The CDR3 consists of 15 residues. The CDR3, as DNA: TGTGCCAGCAGCCGATTAACCGGGACACTCCACGAGCAGTACTTC. Residues: CASSRLTGTLHEQYF.

This chain links TRBV5-1 with TRBJ2-3, with 7 bases identical to TRBD1. The CDR3 spans 15 residues. Germline assignment: CDR1 SGHRS and CDR2 YFSETQ. With 0 bases clipped from V and 1 base from J, the junction kept 2 bases outside the gene matches. For the CDR3, the DNA is TGCGCCAGCAGCTTGGAGGGGACAGGCACAGATACGCAGTATTTT. Amino acids: CASSLEGTGTDTQYF.

V is TRBV21-1 and J is TRBJ2-2; TRBD1 reflects the table's D call only, with no check against the DNA. TRBV21-1 is recorded as a pseudogene. This CDR3 comprises 15 residues. The CDR3 nucleotides are TGTGCCAGCAGCAAAATCCGGCAGGGTGACGGGGAGCTGTTTTTT. The encoded protein is CASSKIRQGDGELFF.

This clone was detected only once. This rearrangement joins TRBV7-8 to TRBJ1-5; D gene uncertain. V was trimmed by 4 bases and J by 5 bases, leaving 9 bases between them. Germline CDR1 SGHVS, CDR2 FQNEAQ. The length of the CDR3 is 13 residues. The CDR3 sequence: CASSSVAYQPQHF. The CDR3 nucleotides read TGTGCCAGCAGCTCGGTCGCATATCAGCCCCAGCATTTT.

The genes are TRBV27 and TRBJ1-5, with 7 bases that match TRBD1. V shed 0 bases and J 1 base; nucleotides not matched to a gene: 0. Germline CDR1 reads MNHEY; CDR2 reads SMNVEV (reference sequence). The length of the CDR3 is 15 residues. The CDR3 sequence is CASSLSTGSNQPQHF. CDR3 sequence (DNA): TGTGCCAGCAGTTTATCGACAGGGAGCAATCAGCCCCAGCATTTT.

The rearrangement joins TRBV29-1 to TRBJ2-1; 7 nucleotides match TRBD1. Germline lookup yields CDR1 SQVTM and CDR2 ANQGSEA. V was clipped by 1 base and J by 3 bases; unmatched bases: 9. The CDR3 contains 16 residues. Here the CDR3 reads CSVEGYRGQHYNEQFF. CDR3 nucleotides: TGCAGCGTTGAAGGCTACAGGGGACAGCACTACAATGAGCAGTTCTTC.

The V and J genes are TRBV28 and TRBJ2-3, with 8 nucleotides matching TRBD2. This CDR3 is built from 17 residues. Trimming cost V 2 bases and J 2 bases; bases outside gene matches: 9. Germline V gene lookup returns CDR1 MDHEN and CDR2 SYDVKM. CDR3 region: CASSLRSAGGFTDTQYF. The DNA for the CDR3 is TGTGCCAGCAGTTTACGTTCGGCGGGGGGATTCACAGATACGCAGTATTTT.

This clone was counted a single time. The chain combines TRBV5-1 with TRBJ2-3; 12 bases align to TRBD2. There are 17 residues in the CDR3. The germline gives CDR1 SGHRS, CDR2 YFSETQ. The junction had 4 bases not matched to a gene; V was cut back by 0 bases and J by 2 bases. The CDR3 spells CASSLVASGGVTDTQYF. CDR3 DNA sequence: TGCGCCAGCAGCTTGGTGGCTAGCGGGGGGGTCACAGATACGCAGTATTTT. Using reference TRBV5-1 and TRBJ2-3 for the parts outside the CDR3, the full variable domain is KAGVTQTPRYLIKTRGQQVTLSCSPISGHRSVSWYQQTPGQGLQFLFEYFSETQRNKGNFPGRFSGRQFSNSRSEMNVSTLELGDSALYLCASSLVASGGVTDTQYFGPGTRLTVL.

J is TRBJ1-5 and V is TRBV2; D gene uncertain. Germline V gene sequence: CDR1 SNHLY, CDR2 FYNNEI. The CDR3 totals 14 residues. Trimming removed 8 bases from V and 3 bases from J, with 14 bases in between. The chain's CDR3 is CASSSYSPNQPQHF. Here the CDR3 DNA reads TGTGCCAGCTCCTCCTACAGTCCCAATCAGCCCCAGCATTTT.

This clone was observed a single time. The V call is TRBV5-8, the J call TRBJ1-4; D call uncertain. The CDR3 sequence is 15 residues long. The germline V and J ends were trimmed by 4 bases and 8 bases, with 18 bases remaining between them. Germline values: CDR1 SGHTS, CDR2 YDEGEE. The CDR3 nucleotides read TGTGCCAGCAGCCTCACAACCGGGCCTTTGGAAAAACTGTTTTTT. This gives the protein CASSLTTGPLEKLFF.

The CDR3 sequence is CASSEWREAYEQYF. In DNA form, the CDR3 reads TGCGCCAGCAGTGAGTGGAGGGAAGCCTACGAGCAGTACTTC. The V call is TRBV10-2, the J call TRBJ2-7; weak D call: TRBD2 (6 bases). V dropped 1 base and J dropped 2 bases, with 9 bases sitting between them. CDR3 length: 14 amino acids. CDR1 and CDR2 (germline): WSHSY, SAAADI.

This chain links TRBV5-1 with TRBJ2-7; the D is unclear. In germline, CDR1 is SGHRS, CDR2 YFSETQ. The CDR3 length is 14 residues. The V end lost 0 bases, the J end lost 0 bases, and 7 bases lay between the germline ends. The chain's CDR3 is CASSLALLSYEQYF. The CDR3 DNA follows: TGCGCCAGCAGCTTGGCGCTTCTCTCCTACGAGCAGTACTTC.

The chain combines TRBV5-1 with TRBJ1-4; possible D gene TRBD1, 6 bases. The V gene's germline CDR1 is SGHRS and CDR2 YFSETQ. The CDR3 runs 16 residues. Trimming took 4 bases from V and 8 from J, leaving 21 bases between them. The DNA of the CDR3 is TGCGCCAGCAGCCCCACTAACCTACAGGGAGCCGAAAAACTGTTTTTT. Its protein is CASSPTNLQGAEKLFF.

The rearrangement links TRBV6-1 to TRBJ2-7; TRBD2 is a possible D gene (5 bases). Germline CDR1 reads MNHNS; CDR2 reads SASEGT. The ends were cut back, 3 bases at V and 2 bases at J, with 5 bases in the middle. The CDR3 contains 12 residues. In DNA form, the CDR3 reads TGTGCCAGCAGTGAGCGGGCCTACGAGCAGTACTTC. Protein product: CASSERAYEQYF.

V usage is TRBV9 and J usage is TRBJ2-2, with D unclear. The CDR3 runs to 14 residues. V lost 4 bases to trimming and J lost 3 bases, with 10 bases between them. The germline gives CDR1 SGDLS, CDR2 YYNGEE. DNA for the CDR3: TGTGCCAGCAGCCAAACCGGGTACACCGGGGAGCTGTTTTTT. The encoded protein is CASSQTGYTGELFF.

In DNA form, the CDR3 reads TGTGCCACCAGCAGAGGAGGTGCCTTCAACACCTTC. It is translated as CATSRGGAFNTF. The chain uses TRBV15 and TRBJ1-2; D remains unclear. This CDR3 is 12 amino acids long. Germline CDR1 reads LNHNV; CDR2 reads YYDKDF (reference sequence). With 1 base removed from V and 12 bases from J, the gap between germline ends came to 12 bases.